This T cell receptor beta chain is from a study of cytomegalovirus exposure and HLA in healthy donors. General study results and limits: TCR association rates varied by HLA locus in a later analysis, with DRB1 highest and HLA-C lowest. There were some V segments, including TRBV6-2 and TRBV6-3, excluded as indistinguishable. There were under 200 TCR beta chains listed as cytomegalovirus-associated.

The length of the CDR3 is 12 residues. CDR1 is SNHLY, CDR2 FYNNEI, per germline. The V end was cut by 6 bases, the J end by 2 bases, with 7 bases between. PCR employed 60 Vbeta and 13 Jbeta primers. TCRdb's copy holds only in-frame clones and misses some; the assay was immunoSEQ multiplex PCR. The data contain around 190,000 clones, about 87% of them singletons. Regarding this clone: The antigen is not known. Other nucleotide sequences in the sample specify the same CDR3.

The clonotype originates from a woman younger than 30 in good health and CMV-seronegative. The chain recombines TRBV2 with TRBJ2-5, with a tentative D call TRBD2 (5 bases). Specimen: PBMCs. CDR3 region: CASSRGQETQYF. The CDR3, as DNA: TGTGCCAGCAGCCGGGGACAAGAGACCCAGTACTTC.